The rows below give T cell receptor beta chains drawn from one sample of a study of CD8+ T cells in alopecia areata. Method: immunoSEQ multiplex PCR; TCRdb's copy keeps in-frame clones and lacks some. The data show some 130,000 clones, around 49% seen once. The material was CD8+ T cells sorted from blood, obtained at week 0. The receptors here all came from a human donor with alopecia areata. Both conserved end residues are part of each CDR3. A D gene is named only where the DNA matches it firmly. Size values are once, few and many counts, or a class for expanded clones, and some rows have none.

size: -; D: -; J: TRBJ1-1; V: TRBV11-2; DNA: TGTGCCAGCAGCTTAGGTCCACGGGCGAACACTGAAGCTTTCTTT; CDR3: CASSLGPRANTEAFF
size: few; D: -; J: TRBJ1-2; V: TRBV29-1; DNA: TGCAGCGTTGAAAATAGGTTTATCGGCTATGGCTACACCTTC; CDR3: CSVENRFIGYGYTF
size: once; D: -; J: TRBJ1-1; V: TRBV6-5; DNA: TGTGCCAGCAGCCCCGGGGGGGCTGAAGCTTTCTTT; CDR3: CASSPGGAEAFF
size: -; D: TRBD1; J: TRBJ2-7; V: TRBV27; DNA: TGTGCCAGCAGTGACAGGGTTGGTTGGGAGCAGTACTTC; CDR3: CASSDRVGWEQYF
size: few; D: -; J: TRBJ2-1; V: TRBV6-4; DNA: TGTGCCATCAGTGACCCGGGACTCTCGGGGGATGAGCAGTTCTTC; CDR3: CAISDPGLSGDEQFF
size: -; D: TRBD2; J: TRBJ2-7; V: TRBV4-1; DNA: TGCGCCAGCAGCCCGGGACTAGCGGGGTACGAGCAGTACTTC; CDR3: CASSPGLAGYEQYF
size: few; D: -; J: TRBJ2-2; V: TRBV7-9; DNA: TGTGCCAGCAGCTTAGGTTACACCGGGGAGCTGTTTTTT; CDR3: CASSLGYTGELFF
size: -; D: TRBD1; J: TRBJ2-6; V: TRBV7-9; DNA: TGTGCCAGCAGCTTCACAGGGGGCTCTGGGGCCAACGTCCTGACTTTC; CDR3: CASSFTGGSGANVLTF
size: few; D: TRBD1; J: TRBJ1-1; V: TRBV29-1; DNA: TGCAGCGTTGCGGACAGGGACACTGAAGCTTTCTTT; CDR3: CSVADRDTEAFF
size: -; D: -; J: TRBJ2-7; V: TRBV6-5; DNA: TGTGCCAGCAGTTACACTCTGGGTGGGGGACCAGGGGAGCAGTACTTC; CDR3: CASSYTLGGGPGEQYF
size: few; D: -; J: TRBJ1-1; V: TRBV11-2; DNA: TGTGCCAGCGCATTGGGGCGGCCGTCGGAAGCTTTCTTT; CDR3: CASALGRPSEAFF
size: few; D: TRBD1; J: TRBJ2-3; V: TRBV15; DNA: TGTGCCACCAGCAGAGTTCGGGCTGCGCAGGGGGCGGAGGATACGCAGTATTTT; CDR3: CATSRVRAAQGAEDTQYF
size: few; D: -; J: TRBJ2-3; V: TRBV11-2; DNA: TGTGCCAGCAGCTTGGGACCGGGGAGCACAGATACGCAGTATTTT; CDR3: CASSLGPGSTDTQYF
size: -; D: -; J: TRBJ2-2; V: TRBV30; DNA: TGTGCCTGGACAGGGACCGGGGAGCTGTTTTTT; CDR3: CAWTGTGELFF
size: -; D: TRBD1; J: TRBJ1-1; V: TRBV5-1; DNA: TGCGCCAGCTCCGGGACAGGGTACACTGAAGCTTTCTTT; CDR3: CASSGTGYTEAFF
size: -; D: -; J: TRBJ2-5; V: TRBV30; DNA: TGTGCCTGGACTTCCGTGGGGGGCCACCCGCAAGAGACCCAGTACTTC; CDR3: CAWTSVGGHPQETQYF
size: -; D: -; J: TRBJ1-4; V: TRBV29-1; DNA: TGCAGCGTTGAAATTCCCTGGGCGATTAATGAAAAACTGTTTTTT; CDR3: CSVEIPWAINEKLFF
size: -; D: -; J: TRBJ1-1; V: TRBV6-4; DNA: TGTGCCAGCAGTTACAATCTGGCGAACACTGAAGCTTTCTTT; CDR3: CASSYNLANTEAFF
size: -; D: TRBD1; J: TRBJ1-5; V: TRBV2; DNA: TGTGCCAGTCGGCTCCCAGGGGGTGGAAATCAGCCCCAGCATTTT; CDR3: CASRLPGGGNQPQHF
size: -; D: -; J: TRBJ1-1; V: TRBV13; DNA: TGTGCCAGCAGCCTGCCGGGGTCCGAGGCTTTCTTT; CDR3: CASSLPGSEAFF
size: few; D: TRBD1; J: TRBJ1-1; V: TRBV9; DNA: TGTGCCAGCAGCGTAGTCGGGACAGGGGCGAACCAGTATGAAGCTTTCTTT; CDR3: CASSVVGTGANQYEAFF
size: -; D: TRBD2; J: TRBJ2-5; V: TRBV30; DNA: TGTGCCTGGAGTGTTATTCGAGCGGGGGGGAGGACCCAGTACTTC; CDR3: CAWSVIRAGGRTQYF
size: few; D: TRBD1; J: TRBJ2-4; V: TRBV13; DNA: TGTGCCAGCAGCGTAAATTCCCCCGGGACAGGGGATGACATTCAGTACTTC; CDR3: CASSVNSPGTGDDIQYF
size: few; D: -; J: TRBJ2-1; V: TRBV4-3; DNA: TGCGCCAGCAGCCAAGATGTTTCAGCCTACAATGAGCAGTTCTTC; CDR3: CASSQDVSAYNEQFF
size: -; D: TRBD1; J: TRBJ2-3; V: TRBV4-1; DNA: TGCGCCAGCCTGAACAGGGGGAAAGATACGCAGTATTTT; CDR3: CASLNRGKDTQYF
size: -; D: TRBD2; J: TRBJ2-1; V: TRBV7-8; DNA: TGTGCCAGCAGCTTAGTTGGTAGCGGGGGGTCAGTTTCCTACAATGAGCAGTTCTTC; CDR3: CASSLVGSGGSVSYNEQFF
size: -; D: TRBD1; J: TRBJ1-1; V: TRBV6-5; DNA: TGTGCCAGCAGTTACATAGGGGGCACGAATGGAGCTTTCTTT; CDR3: CASSYIGGTNGAFF
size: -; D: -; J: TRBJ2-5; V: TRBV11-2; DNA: TGTGCCAGCAGCTTACAGCCCCAAGAGACCCAGTACTTC; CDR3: CASSLQPQETQYF
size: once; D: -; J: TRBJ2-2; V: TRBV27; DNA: TGTGCCAGCAGTTTCACCAGGGACGGGGAGCTGTTTTTT; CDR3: CASSFTRDGELFF
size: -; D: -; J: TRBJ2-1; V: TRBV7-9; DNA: TGTGCCAGCAGCCTCGTGTTGGAAAATGAGCAGTTCTTC; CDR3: CASSLVLENEQFF
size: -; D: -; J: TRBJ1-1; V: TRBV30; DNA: TGTGCCTGGAATACAATGGAGGAGGGGGACGAAGCTTTCTTT; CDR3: CAWNTMEEGDEAFF
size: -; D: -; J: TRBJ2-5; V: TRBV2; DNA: TGTGCCAGCAGTGAATCACATGACTTCCAAGAGACCCAGTACTTC; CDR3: CASSESHDFQETQYF
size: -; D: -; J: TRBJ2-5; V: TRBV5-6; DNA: TGTGCCAGCAGCTTGGATGGTGGGGAGACCCAGTACTTC; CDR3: CASSLDGGETQYF
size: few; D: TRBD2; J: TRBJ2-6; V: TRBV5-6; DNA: TGTGCCAGCAGCTTGGTGTTTGGGGAGGGCTCTGGGGCCAACGTCCTGACTTTC; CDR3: CASSLVFGEGSGANVLTF
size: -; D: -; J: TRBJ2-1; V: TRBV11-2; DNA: TGTGCCAGCAGCTTAGGGGCCGGGACGAACCGAGAGCAGTTCTTC; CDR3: CASSLGAGTNREQFF
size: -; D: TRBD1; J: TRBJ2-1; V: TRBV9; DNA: TGTGCCAGCAGCTCCGGGACAGGGGGGGTGGATGAGCAGTTCTTC; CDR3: CASSSGTGGVDEQFF
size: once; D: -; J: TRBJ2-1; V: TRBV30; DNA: TGTGCCTGGAGTGGGGAGTACAATGAGCAGTTCTTC; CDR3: CAWSGEYNEQFF
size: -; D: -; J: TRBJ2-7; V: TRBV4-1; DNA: TGCGCCAGCAGCCTAGGGCTATTAAGCTCCTACGAGCAGTACTTC; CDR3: CASSLGLLSSYEQYF
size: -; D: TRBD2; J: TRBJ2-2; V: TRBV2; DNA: TGTGCCAGCAGGCCTCCTAGCGGGGGGTTCACCGGGGAGCTGTTTTTT; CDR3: CASRPPSGGFTGELFF
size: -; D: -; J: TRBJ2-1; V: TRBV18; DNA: TGTGCCAGCTCACTCCCACCGGGACCAGGGAGAGGGGAGCAGTTCTTC; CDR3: CASSLPPGPGRGEQFF
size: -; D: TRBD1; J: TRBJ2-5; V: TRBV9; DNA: TGTGCCAGCAGCGTAGTCGGACAGGGGGTAGCGGACCAGTACTTC; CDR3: CASSVVGQGVADQYF
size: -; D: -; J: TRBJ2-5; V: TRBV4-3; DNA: TGCGCCAGCAGCCCCCGGGGCGGAGAAGAGACCCAGTACTTC; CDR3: CASSPRGGEETQYF
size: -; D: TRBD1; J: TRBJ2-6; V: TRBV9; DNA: TGTGCCAGCAGCGTAGCTCGGACAGGGGTATCCGGGGCCAACGTCCTGACTTTC; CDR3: CASSVARTGVSGANVLTF
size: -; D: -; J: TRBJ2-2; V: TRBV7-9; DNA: TGTGCCAGCAGCTTAAAGGGACCCGGGGAGCTGTTTTTT; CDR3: CASSLKGPGELFF
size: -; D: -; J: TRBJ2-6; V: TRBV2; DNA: TGTGCCAGCAGTGAAGCCGGAGCAGGGTTATCCTCTGGGGCCAACGTCCTGACTTTC; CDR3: CASSEAGAGLSSGANVLTF
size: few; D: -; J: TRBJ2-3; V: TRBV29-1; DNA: TGCAGCGTTGATGCCGGTGGTTTTAGAGATACGCAGTATTTT; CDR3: CSVDAGGFRDTQYF
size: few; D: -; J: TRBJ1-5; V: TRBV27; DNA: TGTGCCAGCAGTCCTGACGGGAGTCAGCCCCAGCATTTT; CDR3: CASSPDGSQPQHF
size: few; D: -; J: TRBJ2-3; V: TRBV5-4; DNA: TGTGCCAGCAGCTTGCGAGGCGGGAGCACAGATACGCAGTATTTT; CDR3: CASSLRGGSTDTQYF
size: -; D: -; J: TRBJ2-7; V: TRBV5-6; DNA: TGTGCCAGCAGTCTTACAGGGAGCTCCTACGAGCAGTACTTC; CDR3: CASSLTGSSYEQYF
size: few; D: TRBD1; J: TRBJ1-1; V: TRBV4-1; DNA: TGCGCCAGCAGCCAAGCCGGACAGGGGGCGACTGAAGCTTTCTTT; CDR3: CASSQAGQGATEAFF